The 13 T cell receptor beta chains presented below share a single source sample, sequenced in a study of response to subunit inactivated influenza vaccine. TCRdb processed the RT-PCR reads anew with MiXCR; each CDR3 protein has one entry. This table has around 600,000 distinct CDR3 sequences, over 9% appearing once. These same data were also listed under a study on T cells expressing NK-cell markers. In that study: TCR beta cDNA was made by 5'RACE template switching with UMIs.

The sample consisted of PBMCs from blood, taken on the day of vaccination. Receptors originate from a man aged 50 to 59 who received an inactivated influenza vaccine.

The chain combines TRBV28 with TRBJ2-7; perhaps TRBD1 as D (6 bases). Trimming took off 5 bases at V and 5 bases at J, with 16 bases between the two ends. Per the germline V gene, CDR1 is MDHEN and CDR2 is SYDVKM. The CDR3 is 14 amino acids. The CDR3 sequence is CASSRRGKVNEQYF. The CDR3, as DNA: TGTGCCAGCAGTCGAAGGGGGAAGGTGAACGAGCAGTACTTC.

V is TRBV29-1 and J is TRBJ2-3; no clear D. CDR1 and CDR2 (germline): SQVTM, ANQGSEA. This CDR3 has 12 amino acids. Deletions cut 4 bases from V and 4 bases from J, with 9 bases between. CDR3 loop: CSVGALADTQYF. Here the CDR3 DNA reads TGCAGCGTTGGGGCACTTGCAGATACGCAGTATTTT.

The genes are TRBV6-5 and TRBJ2-3; D ambiguous. The V end lost 2 bases, the J end lost 2 bases, and 8 bases lay between the germline ends. The CDR3 loop spans 14 amino acids. Germline V gives CDR1 MNHEY, CDR2 SVGAGI. The CDR3 is CASSYTETTDTQYF. The CDR3 coding sequence is TGTGCCAGCAGTTACACCGAAACCACAGATACGCAGTATTTT.

The sample holds a few counts of this clonotype. This chain joins TRBV29-1 and TRBJ1-5; 8 bases map to TRBD1. The V gene's germline CDR1 is SQVTM and CDR2 ANQGSEA. Unmatched junction bases numbered 4, after V lost 6 bases and J lost 0 bases. CDR3 length equals 14 residues. CDR3 region: CSVAGGNSNQPQHF. The CDR3 DNA is TGCAGCGTAGCAGGGGGCAATAGCAATCAGCCCCAGCATTTT.

Only a few counts were recorded for this clonotype. J is TRBJ2-2 and V is TRBV28; 10 bases agree with TRBD2. The ends lost 7 bases at V and 9 bases at J; junction bases unmatched: 8. Looked up from germline, CDR1 is MDHEN and CDR2 is SYDVKM. This CDR3 spans 14 amino acids. The CDR3 DNA reads TGTGCCAGCAAGGCACTAGCGGGACCCAGGGAGCTGTTTTTT. It specifies CASKALAGPRELFF.

This rearrangement joins TRBV27 to TRBJ1-1; maybe TRBD1 (6 bases). V was cut by 6 bases and J by 0 bases, with 11 bases left in between. CDR1 is MNHEY and CDR2 is SMNVEV in the germline V gene (reference sequence). The CDR3 runs 14 residues. CDR3 sequence reads: CASRAQGLNTEAFF. The CDR3 DNA reads as TGTGCCAGCAGAGCACAGGGTCTGAACACTGAAGCTTTCTTT.

This clonotype was observed at least ten times. The chain couples TRBV5-1 to TRBJ2-2; no firm D call. Germline CDR1 SGHRS, CDR2 YFSETQ. This CDR3 has 13 amino acids. V dropped 4 bases and J dropped 1 base, with 5 bases sitting between them. The CDR3 sequence: CASSEVNTGELFF. The CDR3 bases are TGCGCCAGCAGCGAGGTGAACACCGGGGAGCTGTTTTTT.

This clonotype has at least ten counts. The rearrangement joins TRBV5-4 to TRBJ2-7, with D possibly called TRBD1 or TRBD2 (5 bases each). V gave up 4 bases and J gave up 4 bases, with 9 bases separating them. CDR3 length: 12 amino acids. Germline V gene data show CDR1 as SGHNT and CDR2 as YYREEE (reference sequence). The CDR3 region is CASSRDLYEQYF. The CDR3 DNA is TGTGCCAGCAGCCGGGACCTTTACGAGCAGTACTTC.

This clonotype turned up a few times. The rearrangement links TRBV28 to TRBJ1-5; D is undetermined. CDR1 and CDR2 (germline): MDHEN, SYDVKM. V was trimmed by 6 bases and J by 3 bases, leaving 12 bases between them. The CDR3 runs 14 residues. This CDR3 reads CASSLTRYNQPQHF. CDR3 nucleotide sequence: TGTGCCAGCAGCCTGACTCGGTACAATCAGCCCCAGCATTTT.

This chain uses TRBV9 with TRBJ2-1, with D maybe TRBD1 (5 bases). V was trimmed by 4 bases and J by 7 bases, leaving 18 bases between them. Germline values: CDR1 SGDLS, CDR2 YYNGEE. The CDR3 has 15 amino acids. CDR3 bases: TGTGCCAGCAGCTGGGCTGGGGCGGAAGGGAATGAGCAGTTCTTC. Amino acid sequence: CASSWAGAEGNEQFF.

This clonotype was seen only a few times. V is TRBV28 and J is TRBJ1-5; D call uncertain. The V and J ends lost 5 bases and 3 bases respectively, with 14 bases between them. CDR1 is MDHEN and CDR2 is SYDVKM in the germline V gene. The CDR3 has 15 amino acids. CDR3 amino acids: CASSPRVGHNQPQHF. CDR3 DNA sequence: TGTGCCAGCAGTCCCCGGGTCGGGCACAATCAGCCCCAGCATTTT.

In its sample, this clonotype was seen a few times. V gene TRBV3-1 combines with J gene TRBJ2-3; the match to TRBD1 covers 8 bases. The CDR3 is made up of 12 amino acids. Germline CDR1 LGHDT, CDR2 YNNKEL (reference sequence). V trimming: 4 bases; J trimming: 7 bases; junction bases outside the gene matches: 1. CDR3 nucleotide sequence: TGTGCCAGCAGCCGGACAGGGAATACGCAGTATTTT. This gives the protein CASSRTGNTQYF.

The V and J genes are TRBV30 and TRBJ2-3; 7 bases match TRBD2. This CDR3 contains 14 residues. V trimming: 4 bases; J trimming: 2 bases; junction bases outside the gene matches: 6. Germline V gene lookup returns CDR1 GTSNPN and CDR2 SVGIG (reference sequence). CDR3: CAWNEAGLTDTQYF. The CDR3 DNA reads TGTGCCTGGAATGAAGCGGGGCTCACAGATACGCAGTATTTT.